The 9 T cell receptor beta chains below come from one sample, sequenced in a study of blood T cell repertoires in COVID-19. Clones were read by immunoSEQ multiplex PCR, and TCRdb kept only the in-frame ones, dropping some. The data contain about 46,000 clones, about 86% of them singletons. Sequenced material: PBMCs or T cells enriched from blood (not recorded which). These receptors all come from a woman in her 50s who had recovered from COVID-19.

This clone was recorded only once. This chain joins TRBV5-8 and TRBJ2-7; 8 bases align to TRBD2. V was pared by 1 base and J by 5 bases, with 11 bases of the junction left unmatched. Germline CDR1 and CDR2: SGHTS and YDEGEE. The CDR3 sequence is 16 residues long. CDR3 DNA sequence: TGTGCCAGCAGCTTGAGAGTTGGCGGGAGGACCGACGAGCAGTACTTC. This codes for CASSLRVGGRTDEQYF.

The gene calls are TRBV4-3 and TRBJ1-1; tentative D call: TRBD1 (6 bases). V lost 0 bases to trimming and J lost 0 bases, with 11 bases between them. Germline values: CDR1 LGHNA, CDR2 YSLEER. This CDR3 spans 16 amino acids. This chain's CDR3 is CASSQDGTGLNTEAFF. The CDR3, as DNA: TGCGCCAGCAGCCAAGATGGAACAGGGTTGAACACTGAAGCTTTCTTT.

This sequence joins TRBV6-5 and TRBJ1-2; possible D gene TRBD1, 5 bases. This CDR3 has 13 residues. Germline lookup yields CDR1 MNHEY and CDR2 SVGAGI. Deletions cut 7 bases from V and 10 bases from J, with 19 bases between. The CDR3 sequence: CASNPRQTLTYTF. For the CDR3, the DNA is TGTGCCAGCAATCCTAGACAGACATTGACCTACACCTTC.

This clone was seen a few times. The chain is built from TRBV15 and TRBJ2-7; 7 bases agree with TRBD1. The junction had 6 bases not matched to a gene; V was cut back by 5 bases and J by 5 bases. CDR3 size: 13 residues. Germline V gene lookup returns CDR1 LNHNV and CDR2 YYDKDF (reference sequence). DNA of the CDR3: TGTGCCACCAGCCGGAGACAGGGAGACGAGCAGTACTTC. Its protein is CATSRRQGDEQYF.

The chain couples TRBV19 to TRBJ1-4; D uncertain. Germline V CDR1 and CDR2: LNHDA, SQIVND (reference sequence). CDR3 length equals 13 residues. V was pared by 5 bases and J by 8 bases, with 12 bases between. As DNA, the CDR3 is TGTGCCAGTAGTCTCGATCTACGGGAAAAACTGTTTTTT. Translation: CASSLDLREKLFF.

CDR3 DNA: TGCGCCAGCAGCACCGGGACTAGGGTGAAGGATACGCAGTATTTT. Amino acids: CASSTGTRVKDTQYF. This rearrangement joins TRBV5-1 to TRBJ2-3, with TRBD2 identical over 8 bases. The CDR3 loop spans 15 amino acids. V shed 4 bases and J 6 bases; nucleotides not matched to a gene: 10. Germline assignment: CDR1 SGHRS and CDR2 YFSETQ.

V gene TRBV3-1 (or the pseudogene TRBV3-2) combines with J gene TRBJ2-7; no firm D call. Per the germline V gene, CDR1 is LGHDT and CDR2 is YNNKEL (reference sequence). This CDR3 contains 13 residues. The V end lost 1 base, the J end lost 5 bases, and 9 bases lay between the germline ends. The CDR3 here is CASSQVLGNEQYF. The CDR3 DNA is TGTGCCAGCAGCCAAGTACTGGGCAACGAGCAGTACTTC.

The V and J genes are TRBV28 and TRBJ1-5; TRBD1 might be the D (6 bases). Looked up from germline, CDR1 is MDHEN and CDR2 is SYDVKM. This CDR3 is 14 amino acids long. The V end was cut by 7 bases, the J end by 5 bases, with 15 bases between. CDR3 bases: TGTGCCAGCACTCGACAGGTGACGGATCAGCCCCAGCATTTT. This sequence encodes CASTRQVTDQPQHF.

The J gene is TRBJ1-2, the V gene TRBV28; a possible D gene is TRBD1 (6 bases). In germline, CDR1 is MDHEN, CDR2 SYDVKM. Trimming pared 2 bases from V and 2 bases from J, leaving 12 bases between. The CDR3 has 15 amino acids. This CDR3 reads CASSLSLRGNYGYTF. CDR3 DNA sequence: TGTGCCAGCAGTTTAAGTCTCAGGGGCAACTATGGCTACACCTTC.